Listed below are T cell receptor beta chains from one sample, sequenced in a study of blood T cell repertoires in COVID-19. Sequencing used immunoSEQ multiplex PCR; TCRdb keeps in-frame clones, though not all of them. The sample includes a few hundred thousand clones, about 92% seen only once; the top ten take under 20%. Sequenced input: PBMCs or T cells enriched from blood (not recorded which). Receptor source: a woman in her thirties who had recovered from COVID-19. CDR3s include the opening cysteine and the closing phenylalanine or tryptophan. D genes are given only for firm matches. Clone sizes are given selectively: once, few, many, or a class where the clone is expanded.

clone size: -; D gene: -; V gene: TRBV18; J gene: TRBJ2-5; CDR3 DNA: TGTGCCAGCTCACCGGTCGGGACAAAGAAAGAGACCCAGTACTTC; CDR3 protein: CASSPVGTKKETQYF
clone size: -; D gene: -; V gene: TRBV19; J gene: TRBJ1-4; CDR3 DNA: TGTGCCAGTAGCACCGGTGGTAATGAAAAACTGTTTTTT; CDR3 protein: CASSTGGNEKLFF
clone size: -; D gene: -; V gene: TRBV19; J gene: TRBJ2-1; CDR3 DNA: TGTGCCAGTAGTCCGGCAGGTGTATCCTACAATGAGCAGTTCTTC; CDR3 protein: CASSPAGVSYNEQFF
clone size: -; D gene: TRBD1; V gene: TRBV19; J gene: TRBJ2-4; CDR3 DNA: TGTGCCAGTAGTATGGGGGACAGGGGAAACATTCAGTACTTC; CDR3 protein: CASSMGDRGNIQYF
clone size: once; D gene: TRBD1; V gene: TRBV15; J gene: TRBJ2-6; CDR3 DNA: TGTGCCACCAGCAGGGGACAGGGGAAATCCGGGGCCAACGTCCTGACTTTC; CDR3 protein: CATSRGQGKSGANVLTF
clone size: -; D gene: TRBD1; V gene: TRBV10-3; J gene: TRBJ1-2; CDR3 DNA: TGTGCCATCACCCCACAGGGGGCCAACTATGGCTACACCTTC; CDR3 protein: CAITPQGANYGYTF
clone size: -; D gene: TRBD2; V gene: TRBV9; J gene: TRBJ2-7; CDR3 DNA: TGTGCCAGCAGCGTAGATGTAGCGGGAGGGACGTACGAGCAGTACTTC; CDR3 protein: CASSVDVAGGTYEQYF
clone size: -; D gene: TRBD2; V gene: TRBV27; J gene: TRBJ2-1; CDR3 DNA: TGTGCCAGCAGTTTTGGTCTAGCGGGAGCTAATGAGCAGTTCTTC; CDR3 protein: CASSFGLAGANEQFF
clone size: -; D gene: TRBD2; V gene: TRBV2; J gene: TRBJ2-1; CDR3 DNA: TGTGCCAGCAGTGGGTTGCTAGTGGGACTAGCGTACAATGAGCAGTTCTTC; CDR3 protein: CASSGLLVGLAYNEQFF
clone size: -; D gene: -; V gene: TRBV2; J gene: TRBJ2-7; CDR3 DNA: TGTGCCACAAACACTAACCCAACCTACGAGCAGTACTTC; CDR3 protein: CATNTNPTYEQYF